These 25 T cell receptor beta chains share one sample of origin, sequenced in a study of low-dose radiotherapy and immunotherapy resistance in tumors. TRAV- and TRBV-specific primers, spanning alpha and beta chains, primed first-strand cDNA. Amplification, which lasted around 21 PCR cycles, used a constant-region primer and V-primer adapter to amplify TCRs. MiXCR, run by TCRdb on the reads, gives a single entry per CDR3 protein. The sample lists under 90,000 distinct CDR3 sequences; 15% to 20% were seen once. Time point here: before trial treatment. Sequences were derived from PBMCs, sampled before treatment. These receptors were collected from a male donor with prostate cancer.

This clonotype was seen repeatedly, ten times or more. The genes are TRBV29-1 and TRBJ1-4; TRBD1 is a possible D gene (5 bases). CDR1 is SQVTM, CDR2 ANQGSEA, per germline. The CDR3 is 12 amino acids. CDR3 in amino acids: CSGLGRAEKLFF. The CDR3, as DNA: TGCAGTGGCCTGGGCAGGGCGGAAAAACTGTTTTTT.

This clonotype was observed at least ten times. The chain employs TRBV6-2 or TRBV6-3 and TRBJ2-7, with 9 bases matching TRBD1. The CDR3 runs to 15 residues. Germline V gives CDR1 MNHEY, CDR2 SVGEGT. V lost 6 bases to trimming and J lost 2 bases; unmatched junction nucleotides: 8. CDR3 DNA sequence: TGTGCCAGCAGACCGAGGACAGGGGCGACCTACGAGCAGTACTTC. Translated: CASRPRTGATYEQYF.

This clonotype was seen many times. The chain uses TRBV19 and TRBJ2-1, with 11 bases lining up with TRBD2. The CDR3 is made up of 15 amino acids. The V gene end was trimmed by 5 bases and the J gene end by 7 bases; junction bases not matched to a gene: 7. The V gene's germline CDR1 is LNHDA and CDR2 SQIVND (reference sequence). The CDR3 DNA is TGTGCCAGTAGTTTCCTAGCGGGGGGCGGAAATGAGCAGTTCTTC. This gives the protein CASSFLAGGGNEQFF.

Many counts were recorded for this clonotype. This sequence joins TRBV20-1 and TRBJ2-2, with D possibly matching TRBD1 (5 bases). The length of the CDR3 is 16 residues. The germline V and J ends were trimmed by 0 bases and 6 bases, with 17 bases remaining between them. Germline values: CDR1 DFQATT, CDR2 SNEGSKA (reference sequence). CDR3 in amino acids: CSARDPEGAGSGELFF. The DNA for the CDR3 is TGCAGTGCTAGAGATCCCGAAGGGGCCGGCTCCGGGGAGCTGTTTTTT.

In this sample, this clonotype turned up many times. The V and J genes are TRBV11-2 and TRBJ2-3; 12 bases fit TRBD2. The length of the CDR3 is 16 residues. In germline, CDR1 is SGHAT, CDR2 FQNNGV. V shed 4 bases and J 0 bases; nucleotides not matched to a gene: 2. The DNA of the CDR3 is TGTGCCAGCAGCTACGGACTAGCGGGAAGCACAGATACGCAGTATTTT. Its translation: CASSYGLAGSTDTQYF.

In its sample, this clonotype was seen many times. V usage is TRBV5-1 and J usage is TRBJ2-3; D not resolved. CDR1 and CDR2 from the germline V gene are SGHRS and YFSETQ. CDR3 length: 14 residues. The V gene lost 1 base and the J gene lost 2 bases, with 8 bases spanning the gap. In nucleotides, the CDR3 is TGCGCCAGCAGCTTGTCGTCCTCCACAGATACGCAGTATTTT. Protein: CASSLSSSTDTQYF.

A word on this clonotype: This likely reflects a read error, since a far larger clone is one base away. The rearrangement joins TRBV13 to TRBJ2-1, with D possibly being TRBD1 (6 bases). Germline lookup yields CDR1 PRHDT and CDR2 FYEKMQ (reference sequence). V lost 5 bases to trimming and J lost 2 bases, with 13 bases between them. The CDR3 is 15 residues long. The DNA for the CDR3 is TGTGCCAGCAGCGGGACATGGGGCCCCTACAATGAGCAGTTCTTC. As protein: CASSGTWGPYNEQFF.

This clonotype was counted between two and nine times. This sequence joins TRBV5-4 and TRBJ2-5; D tentatively reads TRBD1 or TRBD2 (5 bases each). The V end was cut by 0 bases, the J end by 5 bases, with 11 bases between. Germline V lookup: CDR1 SGHNT, CDR2 YYREEE (reference sequence). This CDR3 has 14 residues. Written as DNA, the CDR3 is TGTGCCAGCAGCTTGGCCCCAGAGGGGGAGACCCAGTACTTC. Amino acid sequence: CASSLAPEGETQYF.

This clonotype was recorded at least ten times. The CDR3 DNA sequence: TGTGCCAGCAGCGCCACAGACAGGGGCAATCAGCCCCAGCATTTT. Translating it yields CASSATDRGNQPQHF. J is TRBJ1-5 and V is TRBV9; 7 bases fit TRBD1. The V gene's germline CDR1 is SGDLS and CDR2 YYNGEE. V shed 3 bases, J shed 2 bases, and the junction held 5 bases outside the gene matches. CDR3 length equals 15 residues.

This clonotype appeared many times. This chain links TRBV11-2 with TRBJ2-3; D is perhaps TRBD1 or TRBD2 (6 bases each). Deletions cut 2 bases from V and 1 base from J, with 7 bases between. The V gene's germline CDR1 is SGHAT and CDR2 FQNNGV. There are 14 residues in the CDR3. For the CDR3, the DNA is TGTGCCAGCAGCTTAAGGGGGGGCACAGATACGCAGTATTTT. Translated: CASSLRGGTDTQYF. The full variable domain, completed using reference TRBV11-2 and TRBJ2-3, is EAGVAQSPRYKIIEKRQSVAFWCNPISGHATLYWYQQILGQGPKLLIQFQNNGVVDDSQLPKDRFSAERLKGVDSTLKIQPAKLEDSAVYLCASSLRGGTDTQYFGPGTRLTVL.

This clonotype came up many times. The chain links TRBV3-1 to TRBJ2-5; D is undetermined. Germline CDR1 LGHDT, CDR2 YNNKEL (reference sequence). Deletions cut 4 bases from V and 0 bases from J, with 6 bases between. This CDR3 has 13 amino acids. This CDR3 reads CASSRANQETQYF. The CDR3 DNA is TGTGCCAGCAGCCGGGCAAACCAAGAGACCCAGTACTTC.

There are many counts of this clonotype. J is TRBJ2-5 and V is TRBV10-3; 9 bases map to TRBD2. The CDR3 length is 14 residues. Germline V gene sequence: CDR1 ENHRY, CDR2 SYGVKD. Trimming removed 9 bases from V and 2 bases from J; junction bases left unmatched: 7. The DNA of the CDR3 is TGTGCCATTTGGGATAGCGGGGGACAAGAGACCCAGTACTTC. Translating gives CAIWDSGGQETQYF.

This clonotype has at least ten counts. The chain carries TRBV5-1 and TRBJ2-5, with 9 bases fitting TRBD2. The J segment lost 4 bases and the V segment lost 0 bases, leaving 4 bases of the junction unmatched. CDR1 and CDR2 (germline): SGHRS, YFSETQ. This CDR3 has 15 residues. The CDR3 nucleotides read TGCGCCAGCAGCTTGGGAGTAGCGGGGGCAGAGACCCAGTACTTC. Its translation: CASSLGVAGAETQYF.

This clonotype showed up just a few times. This chain joins TRBV7-8 and TRBJ1-5; 9 bases map to TRBD1. V was pared by 1 base and J by 6 bases, with 7 bases of the junction left unmatched. Germline lookup yields CDR1 SGHVS and CDR2 FQNEAQ. CDR3 length: 16 residues. CDR3 in DNA: TGTGCCAGCAGCTTAGTGGGGACAGGGTCCCCTCAGCCCCAGCATTTT. Protein product: CASSLVGTGSPQPQHF. Looking up the rest from reference TRBV7-8 and TRBJ1-5 gives the full variable domain: GAGVSQSPRYKVAKRGQDVALRCDPISGHVSLFWYQQALGQGPEFLTYFQNEAQLDKSGLPSDRFFAERPEGSVSTLKIQRTQQEDSAVYLCASSLVGTGSPQPQHFGDGTRLSIL.

This clonotype was counted many times. At one of its ends the junction is not consistent with the germline gene, which may arise from a read error. The chain employs TRBV25-1 and TRBJ1-2; a possible D gene is TRBD1 (5 bases). CDR1 and CDR2 from the germline V gene are MGHDK and SYGVNS. The CDR3 loop spans 11 amino acids. Written as DNA, the CDR3 is TGTGCCAGCACAGAGGGGCAGCTACAATCCTTC. This encodes CASTEGQLQSF.

This clonotype was recorded at least ten times. The chain has TRBV5-1 and TRBJ2-1; 8 nucleotides agree with TRBD2. J gave up 7 bases and V 1 base, and 10 bases lay outside the gene matches. The CDR3 contains 16 residues. The germline V gene encodes CDR1 SGHRS and CDR2 YFSETQ. DNA of the CDR3: TGCGCCAGCAGCTTGTTAACGGGGGGGCCTCGAAATGAGCAGTTCTTC. It encodes CASSLLTGGPRNEQFF.

This clonotype occurred many times. This chain connects TRBV27 to TRBJ2-1; D gene uncertain. This CDR3 has 11 amino acids. V was trimmed by 3 bases and J by 4 bases, leaving 1 base between them. CDR1 MNHEY and CDR2 SMNVEV come from the germline V gene (reference sequence). The CDR3 is CASSFYNEQFF. In nucleotides, the CDR3 is TGTGCCAGCAGTTTTTACAATGAGCAGTTCTTC.

V gene TRBV12-3 or TRBV12-4 combines with J gene TRBJ2-2; 7 nucleotides agree with TRBD1. V lost 7 bases to trimming and J lost 6 bases; unmatched junction nucleotides: 11. This CDR3 has 15 amino acids. CDR3 residues: CASTPPRGSAGELFF. CDR3 coding DNA: TGTGCCAGCACCCCCCCCAGGGGGTCGGCCGGGGAGCTGTTTTTT.

In this sample, this clonotype turned up many times. V usage is TRBV19 and J usage is TRBJ1-1; D is ambiguous. Germline CDR1 reads LNHDA; CDR2 reads SQIVND (reference sequence). V was cut by 2 bases and J by 6 bases, with 16 bases left in between. This CDR3 region has 15 residues. CDR3 DNA: TGTGCCAGTAGTATAACCTGGTCTTATAGCCCTGAAGCTTTCTTT. It yields the protein CASSITWSYSPEAFF.

On this clonotype: This probably arose from a read error, given a far larger clone one base away. CDR3 sequence reads: CASSLPSASSRPWTIVYNEQYF. The CDR3 coding sequence is TGTGCCAGCAGCCTCCCGAGTGCCAGCAGCCGCCCCTGGACTATCGTATACAATGAGCAGTACTTC. The rearrangement uses TRBV14 and TRBJ2-7, with D perhaps matching TRBD2 (6 bases). Trimming cost V 4 bases and J 7 bases, with 41 bases left between them. Germline V gene data show CDR1 as SGHDN and CDR2 as FVKESK. This CDR3 is built from 22 residues.

At least ten counts were recorded for this clonotype. This rearrangement joins TRBV20-1 to TRBJ1-4; D remains unclear. This CDR3 has 13 amino acids. V lost 6 bases to trimming and J lost 4 bases, with 12 bases between them. The germline CDR1 and CDR2 sequences are DFQATT and SNEGSKA (reference sequence). The CDR3 spells CSALGRNNEKLFF. Written as DNA, the CDR3 is TGCAGTGCCCTTGGACGGAATAATGAAAAACTGTTTTTT.

This clonotype was found many times. The rearrangement joins TRBV6-2 or TRBV6-3 to TRBJ2-3; D possibly corresponds to TRBD2 (6 bases). The V and J ends lost 5 bases and 6 bases respectively, with 21 bases between them. The V gene's germline CDR1 is MNHEY and CDR2 SVGEGT. This CDR3 has 16 residues. The CDR3 bases are TGTGCCAGCAGTGCTCCGGGACTTACTTCGGCGGATACGCAGTATTTT. Translated: CASSAPGLTSADTQYF.

V gene TRBV23-1 combines with J gene TRBJ1-3, with 8 bases aligning to TRBD1. TRBV23-1 is placed among ORFs of uncertain function. The CDR3 is 18 amino acids. V dropped 2 bases and J dropped 4; count of bases not matched to a gene: 13. DNA for the CDR3: TGCGCCAGCAGTCAAATACAACGAAAGGACAGGGTGGGAAACACCATATATTTT. Its translation: CASSQIQRKDRVGNTIYF.

This clonotype has ten or more counts. This rearrangement joins TRBV18 to TRBJ2-5, with D possibly being TRBD1 or TRBD2 (5 bases each). Germline V CDR1 and CDR2: KGHSH, LQKENI. The V gene lost 0 bases and the J gene lost 4 bases, with 15 bases spanning the gap. The CDR3 is 16 residues long. The CDR3 sequence is CASSPPRLGVGETQYF. CDR3 bases: TGTGCCAGCTCACCACCACGGTTGGGGGTTGGAGAGACCCAGTACTTC.

In its sample, this clonotype was seen a few times. The chain recombines TRBV3-1 with TRBJ2-6; TRBD1 agrees at 9 bases. Trimming took 2 bases from V and 0 from J; bases not matched to a gene: 5. This CDR3 contains 18 residues. Germline lookup yields CDR1 LGHDT and CDR2 YNNKEL (reference sequence). In DNA form, the CDR3 reads TGTGCCAGCAGCCAAACCCGACAGGGGGGCTCTGGGGCCAACGTCCTGACTTTC. Its translation: CASSQTRQGGSGANVLTF.